This TCR beta chain was captured by sequencing in a study of blood T cell repertoires in COVID-19. In the study's own analysis: It was from reference gene primer amplification that nucleated cell counts were estimated. The assay was immunoSEQ multiplex PCR, and TCRdb's table has in-frame clones only and misses some. V and J calls and clone size come straight from that table; D and trimming were deduced from the DNA. The sample shows a few hundred thousand clones, more than 75% of them seen only once. The V end was cut by 0 bases, the J end by 1 base, with 18 bases between. The CDR3 runs 18 residues. In germline, CDR1 is SGHDT, CDR2 YYEEEE. This clone was observed a few times.

The receptor was isolated from a man aged 60 to 69 with acute or convalescent COVID-19. The chain uses TRBV5-6 and TRBJ2-3; D not resolved. The specimen was peripheral blood. CDR3 bases: TGTGCCAGCAGCTTGGGAGAGGTCCGTAGGAAAGGCACAGATACGCAGTATTTT. Encoded protein: CASSLGEVRRKGTDTQYF.